The text below deals with one TCR beta chain. Some clones are missing from TCRdb's copy, which holds only in-frame ones; the method was immunoSEQ multiplex PCR. The sample holds some 54,000 clones, approximately 95% seen once. The data originate from a study of control samples from healthy donors and cancer patients. The sequence came from a woman aged 30 to 39 in good health. Sequences were obtained from blood.

CDR3 DNA: TGTGCCAGCAGTCGAATGAACTCTGGGGCCAACGTCCTGACTTTC. Encoded protein: CASSRMNSGANVLTF. J is TRBJ2-6 and V is TRBV6-5; no clear D. Looked up from germline, CDR1 is MNHEY and CDR2 is SVGAGI. The V and J ends lost 5 bases and 0 bases respectively, with 8 bases between them. The CDR3 consists of 15 residues.